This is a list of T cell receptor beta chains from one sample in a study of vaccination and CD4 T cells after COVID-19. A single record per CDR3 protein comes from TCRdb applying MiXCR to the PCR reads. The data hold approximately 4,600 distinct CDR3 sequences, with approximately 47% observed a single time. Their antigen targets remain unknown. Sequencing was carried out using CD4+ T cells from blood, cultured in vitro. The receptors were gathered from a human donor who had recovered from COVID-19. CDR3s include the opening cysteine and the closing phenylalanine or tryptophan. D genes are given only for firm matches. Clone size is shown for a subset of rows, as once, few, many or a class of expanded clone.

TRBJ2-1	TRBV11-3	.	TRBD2	CASSFSLAGGHEQFF	TGTGCCAGCAGCTTCAGCCTAGCGGGAGGACATGAGCAGTTCTTC
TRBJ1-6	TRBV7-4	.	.	CASSPGALSSPLHF	TGTGCCAGCAGCCCCGGGGCCCTCAGTTCACCCCTCCACTTT
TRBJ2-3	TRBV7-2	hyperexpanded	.	CASSLFTDTQYF	TGTGCCAGCAGCTTATTTACAGATACGCAGTATTTT
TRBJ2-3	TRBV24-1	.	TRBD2	CATSDPSGSRADTQYF	TGTGCCACCAGTGATCCTAGCGGGAGTAGGGCAGATACGCAGTATTTT
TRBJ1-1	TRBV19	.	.	CASSLQEGYTEAFF	TGTGCCAGTAGTTTACAGGAGGGGTACACTGAAGCTTTCTTT
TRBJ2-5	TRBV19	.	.	CASGMEGGTTQYF	TGTGCCAGCGGAATGGAGGGCGGGACGACCCAGTACTTC
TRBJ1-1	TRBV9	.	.	CASSVGLGGGNTEAFF	TGTGCCAGCAGCGTAGGGTTGGGGGGCGGGAACACTGAAGCTTTCTTT
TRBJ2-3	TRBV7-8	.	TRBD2	CASSAWTSGGTDTQYF	TGTGCCAGCAGCGCCTGGACTAGCGGGGGGACAGATACGCAGTATTTT
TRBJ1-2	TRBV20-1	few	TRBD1	CSAIDRGRFGYGYTF	TGCAGTGCTATTGACAGGGGCCGATTCGGCTATGGCTACACCTTC
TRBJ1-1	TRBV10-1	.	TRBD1	CASSEDYASDRDGTEAFF	TGCGCCAGCAGTGAGGACTATGCATCGGACAGGGATGGTACTGAAGCTTTCTTT
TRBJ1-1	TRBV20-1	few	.	CSARGYRNTEAFF	TGCAGTGCTAGAGGATATAGGAACACTGAAGCTTTCTTT
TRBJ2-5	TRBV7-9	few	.	CASSLGSAQYF	TGTGCCAGCAGCTTAGGATCGGCCCAGTACTTC
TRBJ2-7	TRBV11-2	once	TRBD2	CASSGRLAGPYEQYF	TGTGCCAGCAGCGGGCGACTAGCGGGGCCCTACGAGCAGTACTTC
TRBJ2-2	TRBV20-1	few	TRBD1	CSATDRGRTGELFF	TGCAGTGCTACTGACAGGGGGCGGACCGGGGAGCTGTTTTTT
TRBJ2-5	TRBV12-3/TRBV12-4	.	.	CASSRLGAETQYF	TGTGCCAGCAGTCGACTTGGGGCAGAGACCCAGTACTTC
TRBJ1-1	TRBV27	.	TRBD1	CASSLRSRGHNTEAFF	TGTGCCAGCAGTTTACGGTCCAGGGGGCATAACACTGAAGCTTTCTTT
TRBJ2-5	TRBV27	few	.	CASSLQGQETQYF	TGTGCCAGCAGTCTGCAGGGACAAGAGACCCAGTACTTC
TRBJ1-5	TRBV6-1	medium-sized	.	CASSEIAGGSRNQPQHF	TGTGCCAGCAGTGAAATAGCCGGAGGGTCTCGCAATCAGCCCCAGCATTTT
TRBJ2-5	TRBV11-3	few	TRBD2	CASSLTSGAALQYF	TGTGCCAGCAGCTTGACTAGCGGGGCCGCACTACAGTACTTC
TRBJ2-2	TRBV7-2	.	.	CASSASGQSNTGELFF	TGTGCCAGCAGCGCATCGGGACAATCGAACACCGGGGAGCTGTTTTTT
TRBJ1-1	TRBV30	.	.	CAWKVSTFANTEAFF	TGTGCCTGGAAGGTAAGTACCTTCGCGAACACTGAAGCTTTCTTT
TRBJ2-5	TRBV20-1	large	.	CSARDTARIQETQYF	TGCAGTGCTAGAGATACTGCCAGGATCCAAGAGACCCAGTACTTC
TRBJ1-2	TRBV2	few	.	CASSDLGRYYGYTF	TGTGCCAGCAGTGATTTGGGCAGGTACTATGGCTACACCTTC
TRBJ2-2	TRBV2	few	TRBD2	CASSDLSGANTGELFF	TGTGCCAGCAGTGATTTGAGCGGGGCCAACACCGGGGAGCTGTTTTTT
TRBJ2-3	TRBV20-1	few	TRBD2	CSARVASGNSDTQYF	TGCAGTGCTAGGGTGGCTAGCGGGAATAGCGATACGCAGTATTTT